This paragraph reports one TCR beta chain. This sample is drawn from a study of identical twins. Germline V gene sequence: CDR1 MNHEY, CDR2 SMNVEV (reference sequence). This CDR3 contains 13 residues. V was pared by 6 bases and J by 5 bases, with 5 bases of the junction left unmatched. Using its own MiXCR run on the 5' RACE reads, TCRdb lists one record per CDR3 protein. The table has roughly 720,000 distinct CDR3 sequences, over 15% seen once; the top ten hold approximately 14%. The data were also submitted as part of a second study, on T cells expressing NK-cell markers. That source adds: It was from sorted CD3+CD56+NKG2C+, CD3+CD56+NKG2C- and CD3+CD56-NKG2C+ T cells that TCR beta repertoires came. Roughly six donors carried dominant NKG2C+ clonotypes that made up about 1.0-8% of their CD8+ T cells. Certain NKG2C+ T cell clones were expanded, and their HCMV specificity remained unclear.

The sequenced sample was PBMCs. This sequence joins TRBV27 and TRBJ1-1, with 8 bases matching TRBD1. The origin of this receptor is a woman aged 18-29 years in good health. CDR3 sequence (DNA): TGTGCCAGCAGCCCCAGGGGGCAGACTGAAGCTTTCTTT. This codes for CASSPRGQTEAFF.